This T cell receptor (beta chain) was obtained from a study of OX40 agonist ivuxolimab in advanced cancers. Overall study context: Of the participants, under 50% had some prior anti-PD-1, anti-PD-L1 or anti-CTLA-4 therapy, which was allowed. Partial responses were recorded for three patients, including one with hepatocellular carcinoma and two with cutaneous melanoma.

Study results and limitations: Relative to CD4+, CD8+ T cells held more expanded clones on average. Dosing at 0.1 to 3.0 mg/kg was accompanied by clonal expansion of CD4+ and CD8+ blood T cells by week 6.

TCRdb keeps only in-frame clones here, not all; method: immunoSEQ multiplex PCR. Of tens of thousands of clones in the sample, roughly 91% were seen once. Germline V CDR1 and CDR2: SGDLS, YYNGEE. The CDR3 has 16 amino acids. After removal of 9 bases from V and 4 bases from J, the junction contained 13 bases not matched to a gene. Of note for this clone: The antigen is undetermined.

Sequenced material: CD4+ or CD8+ T cells sorted from blood, taken in a trial of the OX40 agonist ivuxolimab. The TCR comes from an adult with an advanced solid tumor such as melanoma, head and neck, liver or kidney cancer. The chain links TRBV9 to TRBJ2-5, with TRBD1 matching 12 bases. The CDR3 DNA follows: TGTGCCACAACAACCGGGACAGGGGGCGCGGGAGAGACCCAGTACTTC. It encodes CATTTGTGGAGETQYF.